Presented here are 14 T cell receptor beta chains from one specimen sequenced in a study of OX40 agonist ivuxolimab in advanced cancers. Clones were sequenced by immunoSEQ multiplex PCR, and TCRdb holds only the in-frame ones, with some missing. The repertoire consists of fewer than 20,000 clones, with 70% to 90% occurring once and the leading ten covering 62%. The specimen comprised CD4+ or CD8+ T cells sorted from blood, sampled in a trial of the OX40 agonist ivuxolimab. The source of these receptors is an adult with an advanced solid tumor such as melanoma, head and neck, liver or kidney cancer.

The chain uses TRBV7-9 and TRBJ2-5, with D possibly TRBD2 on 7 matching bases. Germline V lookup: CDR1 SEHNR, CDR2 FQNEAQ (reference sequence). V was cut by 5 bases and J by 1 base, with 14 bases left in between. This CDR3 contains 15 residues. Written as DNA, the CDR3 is TGTGCCAGCAGCGGGTGGGGGGGCTCCCAAGAGACCCAGTACTTC. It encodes CASSGWGGSQETQYF.

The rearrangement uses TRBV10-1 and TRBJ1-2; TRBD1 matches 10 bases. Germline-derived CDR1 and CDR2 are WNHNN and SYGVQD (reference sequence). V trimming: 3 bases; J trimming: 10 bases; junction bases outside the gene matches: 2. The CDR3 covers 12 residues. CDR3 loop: CASSDGTGDYTF. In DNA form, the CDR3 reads TGCGCCAGCAGTGACGGGACAGGGGACTACACCTTC.

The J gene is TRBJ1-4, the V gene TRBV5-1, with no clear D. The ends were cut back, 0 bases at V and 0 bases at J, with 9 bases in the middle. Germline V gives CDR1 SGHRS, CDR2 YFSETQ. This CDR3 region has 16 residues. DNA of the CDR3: TGCGCCAGCAGCTTGGAGGTTTTGGCAACTAATGAAAAACTGTTTTTT. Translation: CASSLEVLATNEKLFF.

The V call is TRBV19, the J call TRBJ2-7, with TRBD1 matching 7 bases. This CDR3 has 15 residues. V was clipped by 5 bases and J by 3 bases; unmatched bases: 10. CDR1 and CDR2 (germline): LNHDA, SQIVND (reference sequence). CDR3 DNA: TGTGCCAGTAGTCCCCCTGACAGGGCGTTCTACGAGCAGTACTTC. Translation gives CASSPPDRAFYEQYF.

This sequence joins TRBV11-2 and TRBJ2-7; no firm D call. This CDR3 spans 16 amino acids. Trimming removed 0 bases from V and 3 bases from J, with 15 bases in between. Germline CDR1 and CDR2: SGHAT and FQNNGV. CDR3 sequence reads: CASSLEPLKISYEQYF. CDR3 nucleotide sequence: TGTGCCAGCAGCTTAGAACCCCTCAAGATTAGCTACGAGCAGTACTTC.

This CDR3 is CASGLSLAGGPDEQFF. The CDR3 coding sequence is TGTGCTAGTGGTTTGAGTCTAGCGGGAGGGCCTGATGAGCAGTTCTTC. The chain combines TRBV12-5 with TRBJ2-1; 12 nucleotides line up with TRBD2. Unmatched junction bases numbered 7, after V lost 2 bases and J lost 8 bases. The germline V gene has CDR1 LGHNT and CDR2 FRNRAP. CDR3 length: 16 residues.

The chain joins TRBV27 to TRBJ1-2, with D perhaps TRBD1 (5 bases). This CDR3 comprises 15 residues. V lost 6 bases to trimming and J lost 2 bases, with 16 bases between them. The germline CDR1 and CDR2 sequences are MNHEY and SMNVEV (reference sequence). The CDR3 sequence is CASSTTESSNYGYTF. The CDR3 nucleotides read TGTGCCAGCAGCACGACAGAAAGTTCAAACTATGGCTACACCTTC.

DNA for the CDR3: TGTGCCAGCAGTTTATCAGGGGGCGCCATAAAGACCCAGTACTTC. Translation: CASSLSGGAIKTQYF. The chain uses TRBV27 and TRBJ2-5, with 7 bases identical to TRBD1. Germline loops: CDR1 MNHEY, CDR2 SMNVEV (reference sequence). V dropped 0 bases and J dropped 6; count of bases not matched to a gene: 7. The CDR3 is made up of 15 amino acids.

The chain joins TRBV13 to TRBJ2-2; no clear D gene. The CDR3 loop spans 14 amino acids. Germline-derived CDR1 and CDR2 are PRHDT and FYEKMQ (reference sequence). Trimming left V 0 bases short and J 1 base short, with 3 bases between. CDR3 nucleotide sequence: TGTGCCAGCAGCTTAGGCAAGAACACCGGGGAGCTGTTTTTT. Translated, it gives CASSLGKNTGELFF.

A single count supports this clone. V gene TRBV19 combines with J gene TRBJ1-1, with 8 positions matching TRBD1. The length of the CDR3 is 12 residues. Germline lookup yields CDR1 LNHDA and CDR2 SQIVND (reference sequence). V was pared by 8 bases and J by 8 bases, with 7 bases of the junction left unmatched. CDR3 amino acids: CASRQGWREAFF. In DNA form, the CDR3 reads TGTGCCAGTCGACAGGGGTGGAGGGAAGCTTTCTTT.

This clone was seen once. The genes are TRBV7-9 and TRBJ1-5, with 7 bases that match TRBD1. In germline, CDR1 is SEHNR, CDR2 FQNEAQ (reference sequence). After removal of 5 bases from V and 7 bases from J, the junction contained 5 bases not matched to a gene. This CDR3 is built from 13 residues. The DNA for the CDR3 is TGTGCCAGCAGCCCTACAGGGGTGCAGCCCCAGCATTTT. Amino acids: CASSPTGVQPQHF.

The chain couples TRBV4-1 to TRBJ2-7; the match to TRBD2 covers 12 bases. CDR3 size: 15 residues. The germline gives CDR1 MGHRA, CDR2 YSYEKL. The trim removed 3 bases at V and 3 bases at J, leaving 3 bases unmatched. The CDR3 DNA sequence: TGCGCCAGCAGCCACCGACTAGCGGGAGTCTACGAGCAGTACTTC. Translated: CASSHRLAGVYEQYF.

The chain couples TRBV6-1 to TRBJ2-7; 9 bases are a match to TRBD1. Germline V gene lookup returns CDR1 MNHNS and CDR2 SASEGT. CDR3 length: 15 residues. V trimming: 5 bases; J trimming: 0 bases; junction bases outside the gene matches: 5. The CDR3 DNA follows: TGTGCCAGCAGTTGGGGACAGGGAACCTCCTACGAGCAGTACTTC. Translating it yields CASSWGQGTSYEQYF.

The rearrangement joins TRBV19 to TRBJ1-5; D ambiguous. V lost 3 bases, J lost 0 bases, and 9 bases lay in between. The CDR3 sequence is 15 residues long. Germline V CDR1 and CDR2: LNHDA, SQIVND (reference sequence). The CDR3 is CASSMSSYSNQPQHF. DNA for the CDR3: TGTGCCAGTAGTATGTCGAGTTATAGCAATCAGCCCCAGCATTTT.